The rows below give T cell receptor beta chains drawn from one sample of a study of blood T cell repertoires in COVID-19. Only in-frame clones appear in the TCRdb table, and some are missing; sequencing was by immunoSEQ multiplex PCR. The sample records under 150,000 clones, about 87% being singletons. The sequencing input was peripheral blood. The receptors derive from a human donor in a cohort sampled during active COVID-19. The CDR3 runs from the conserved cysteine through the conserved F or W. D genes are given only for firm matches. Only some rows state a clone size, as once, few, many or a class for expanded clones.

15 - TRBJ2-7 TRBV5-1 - CASSLDMTGPYEQYF TGCGCCAGCAGCTTGGATATGACAGGCCCCTACGAGCAGTACTTC
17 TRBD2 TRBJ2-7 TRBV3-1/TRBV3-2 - CASSQDRARLAGGEQYF TGTGCCAGCAGCCAAGATCGAGCCCGACTAGCGGGGGGTGAGCAGTACTTC
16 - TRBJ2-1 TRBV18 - CASSPWSLSSYNEQFF TGTGCCAGCTCACCGTGGAGCCTAAGCTCCTACAATGAGCAGTTCTTC
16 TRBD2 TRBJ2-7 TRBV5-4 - CASSLLAGGLSYEQYF TGTGCCAGCAGCTTACTAGCGGGGGGCCTCTCCTACGAGCAGTACTTC
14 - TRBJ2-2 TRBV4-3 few CASSRPGVTGELFF TGCGCCAGCAGCCGCCCGGGAGTCACCGGGGAGCTGTTTTTT
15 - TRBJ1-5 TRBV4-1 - CASSQDQGAGQPQHF TGCGCCAGCAGCCAAGATCAAGGGGCTGGTCAGCCCCAGCATTTT
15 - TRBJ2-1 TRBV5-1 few CASSFRSSVFNEQFF TGCGCCAGCAGCTTTAGGTCTAGCGTCTTCAATGAGCAGTTCTTC
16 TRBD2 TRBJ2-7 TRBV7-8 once CASSLIPSGASYEQYF TGTGCCAGCAGCTTAATTCCTAGCGGGGCCTCCTACGAGCAGTACTTC
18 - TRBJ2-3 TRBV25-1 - CASSEYRGGGAGTDTQYF TGTGCCAGCAGTGAATATAGGGGAGGGGGGGCCGGCACAGATACGCAGTATTTT
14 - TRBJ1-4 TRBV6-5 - CASSYESTNEKLFF TGTGCCAGCAGTTACGAGTCAACTAATGAAAAACTGTTTTTT
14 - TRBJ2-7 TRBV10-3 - CAISADNRVDEQYF TGTGCCATCAGTGCGGATAACAGGGTCGACGAGCAGTACTTC
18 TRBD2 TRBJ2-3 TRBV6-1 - CASSEAWTSGGSTDTQYF TGTGCCAGCAGTGAAGCGTGGACTAGCGGGGGGTCCACAGATACGCAGTATTTT
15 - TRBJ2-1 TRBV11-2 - CASSLSEGARYEQFF TGTGCCAGCAGCCTCAGCGAGGGTGCGAGGTATGAGCAGTTCTTC
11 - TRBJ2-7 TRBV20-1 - CSARDRRLQYF TGCAGTGCTAGAGATAGGCGGCTGCAGTACTTC
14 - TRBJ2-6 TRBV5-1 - CASSALFGANVLTF TGCGCCAGCAGCGCCCTATTTGGGGCCAACGTCCTGACTTTC
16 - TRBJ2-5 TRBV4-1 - CASRKVGGAHQETQYF TGCGCCAGCAGGAAGGTGGGGGGGGCCCACCAAGAGACCCAGTACTTC